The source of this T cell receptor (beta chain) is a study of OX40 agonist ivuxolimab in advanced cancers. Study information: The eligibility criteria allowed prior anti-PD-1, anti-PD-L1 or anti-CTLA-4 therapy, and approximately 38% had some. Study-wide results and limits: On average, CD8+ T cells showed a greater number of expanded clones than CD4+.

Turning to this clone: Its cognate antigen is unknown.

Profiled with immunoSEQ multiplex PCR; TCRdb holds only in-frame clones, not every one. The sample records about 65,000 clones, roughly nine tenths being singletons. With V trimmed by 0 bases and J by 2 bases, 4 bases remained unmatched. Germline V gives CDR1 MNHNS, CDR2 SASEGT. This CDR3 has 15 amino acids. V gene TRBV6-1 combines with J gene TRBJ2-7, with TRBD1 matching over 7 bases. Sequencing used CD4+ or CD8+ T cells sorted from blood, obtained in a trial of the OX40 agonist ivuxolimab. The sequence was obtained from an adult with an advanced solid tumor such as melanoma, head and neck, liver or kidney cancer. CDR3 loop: CASSEATGRTYEQYF. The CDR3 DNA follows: TGTGCCAGCAGTGAAGCGACAGGGAGAACCTACGAGCAGTACTTC.